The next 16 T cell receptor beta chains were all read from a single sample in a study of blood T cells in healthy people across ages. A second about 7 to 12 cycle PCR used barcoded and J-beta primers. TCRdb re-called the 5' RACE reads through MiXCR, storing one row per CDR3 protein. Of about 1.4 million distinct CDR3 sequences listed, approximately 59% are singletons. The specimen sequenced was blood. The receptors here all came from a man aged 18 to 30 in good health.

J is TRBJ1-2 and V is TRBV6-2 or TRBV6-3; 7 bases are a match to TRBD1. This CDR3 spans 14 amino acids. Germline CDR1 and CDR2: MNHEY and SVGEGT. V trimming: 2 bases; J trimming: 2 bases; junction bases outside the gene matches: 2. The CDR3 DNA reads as TGTGCCAGCAGTTACCAGACAGGGAACTATGGCTACACCTTC. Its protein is CASSYQTGNYGYTF.

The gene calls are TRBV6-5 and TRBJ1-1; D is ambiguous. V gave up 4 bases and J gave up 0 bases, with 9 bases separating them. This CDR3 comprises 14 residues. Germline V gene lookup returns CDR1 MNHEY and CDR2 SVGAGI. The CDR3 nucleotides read TGTGCCAGCAGTTTAACAGAGATGAACACTGAAGCTTTCTTT. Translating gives CASSLTEMNTEAFF.

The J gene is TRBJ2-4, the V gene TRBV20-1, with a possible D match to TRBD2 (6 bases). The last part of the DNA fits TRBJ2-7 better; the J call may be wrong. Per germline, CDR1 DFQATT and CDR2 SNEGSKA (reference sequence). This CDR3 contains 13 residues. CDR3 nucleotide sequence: TGCAGTGCTAACGCGGGGATTACCTACGAGCAGTACTTC. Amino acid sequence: CSANAGITYEQYF.

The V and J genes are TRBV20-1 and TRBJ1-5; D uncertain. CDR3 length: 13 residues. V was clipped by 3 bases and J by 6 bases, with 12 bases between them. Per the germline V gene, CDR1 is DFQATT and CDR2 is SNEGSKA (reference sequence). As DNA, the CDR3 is TGCAGTGCTAGCATGGGCTTGAGTCAGCCCCAGCATTTT. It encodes CSASMGLSQPQHF.

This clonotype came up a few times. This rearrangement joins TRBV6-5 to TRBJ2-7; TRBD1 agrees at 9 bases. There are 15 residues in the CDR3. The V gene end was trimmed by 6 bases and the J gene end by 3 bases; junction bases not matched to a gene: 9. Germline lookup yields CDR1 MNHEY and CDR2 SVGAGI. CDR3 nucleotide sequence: TGTGCCAGCAGGAAACCGGGACAGGGATACTACGAGCAGTACTTC. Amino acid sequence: CASRKPGQGYYEQYF.

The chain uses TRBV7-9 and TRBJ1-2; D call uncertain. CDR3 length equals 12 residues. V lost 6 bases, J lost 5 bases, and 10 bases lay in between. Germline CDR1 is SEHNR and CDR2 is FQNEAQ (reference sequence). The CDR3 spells CASSGERYGYTF. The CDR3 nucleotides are TGTGCCAGCAGTGGGGAGAGGTATGGCTACACCTTC.

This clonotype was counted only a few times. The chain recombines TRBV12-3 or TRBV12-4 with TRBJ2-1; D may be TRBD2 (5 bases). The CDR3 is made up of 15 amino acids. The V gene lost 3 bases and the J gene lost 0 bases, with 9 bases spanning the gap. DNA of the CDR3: TGTGCCAGCAGTTTGGACTTTAGCTCCTACAATGAGCAGTTCTTC. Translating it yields CASSLDFSSYNEQFF.

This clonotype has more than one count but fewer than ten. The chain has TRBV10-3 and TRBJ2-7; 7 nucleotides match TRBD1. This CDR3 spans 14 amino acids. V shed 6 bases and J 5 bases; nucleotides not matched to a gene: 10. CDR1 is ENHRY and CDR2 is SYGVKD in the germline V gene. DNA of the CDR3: TGTGCCATCAGAGACCTAACAGGGGCCAACGAGCAGTACTTC. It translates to CAIRDLTGANEQYF.

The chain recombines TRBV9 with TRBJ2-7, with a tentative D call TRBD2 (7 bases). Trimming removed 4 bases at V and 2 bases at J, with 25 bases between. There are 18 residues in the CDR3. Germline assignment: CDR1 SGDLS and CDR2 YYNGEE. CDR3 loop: CASSLNLGGGAEAYEQYF. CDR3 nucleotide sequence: TGTGCCAGCAGCCTCAACCTTGGGGGGGGGGCGGAAGCCTACGAGCAGTACTTC.

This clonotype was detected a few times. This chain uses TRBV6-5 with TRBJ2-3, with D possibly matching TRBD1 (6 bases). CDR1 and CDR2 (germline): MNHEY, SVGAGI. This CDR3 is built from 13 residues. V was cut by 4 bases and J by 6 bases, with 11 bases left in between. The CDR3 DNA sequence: TGTGCCAGCAGTTCGCAGGGGATGGATACGCAGTATTTT. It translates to CASSSQGMDTQYF.

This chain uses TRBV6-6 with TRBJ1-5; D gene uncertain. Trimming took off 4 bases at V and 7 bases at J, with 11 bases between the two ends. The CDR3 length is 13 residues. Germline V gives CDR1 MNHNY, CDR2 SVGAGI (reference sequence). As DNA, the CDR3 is TGTGCCAGCAGTTCCACCGATTCCCAGCCCCAGCATTTT. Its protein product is CASSSTDSQPQHF.

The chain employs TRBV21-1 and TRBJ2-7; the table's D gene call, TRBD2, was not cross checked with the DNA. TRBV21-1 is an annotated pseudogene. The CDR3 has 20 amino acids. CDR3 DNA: TGTGCCAGCAGCGATGGACTAGCGGGCCTATATCGATCAAAGACCTACGAGCAGTACTTC. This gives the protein CASSDGLAGLYRSKTYEQYF.

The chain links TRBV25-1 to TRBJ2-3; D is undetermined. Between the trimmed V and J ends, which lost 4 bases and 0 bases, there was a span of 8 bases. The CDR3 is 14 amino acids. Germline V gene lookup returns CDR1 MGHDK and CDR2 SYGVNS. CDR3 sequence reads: CASSGTISTDTQYF. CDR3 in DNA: TGTGCCAGCAGTGGTACAATTAGCACAGATACGCAGTATTTT.

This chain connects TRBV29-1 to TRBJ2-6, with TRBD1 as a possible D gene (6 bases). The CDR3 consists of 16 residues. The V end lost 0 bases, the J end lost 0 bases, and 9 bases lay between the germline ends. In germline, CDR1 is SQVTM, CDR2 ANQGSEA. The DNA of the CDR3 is TGCAGCGTTGAAGATCACAGGGTCTCTGGGGCCAACGTCCTGACTTTC. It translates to CSVEDHRVSGANVLTF.

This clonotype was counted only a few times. CDR3 nucleotide sequence: TGCGCCAGCACCCAGCCGCTTGGACCTTCAAATCAGCCCCAGCATTTT. This gives the protein CASTQPLGPSNQPQHF. V gene TRBV5-1 combines with J gene TRBJ1-5; D is undetermined. The germline gives CDR1 SGHRS, CDR2 YFSETQ. V gave up 6 bases and J gave up 4 bases, with 20 bases separating them. This CDR3 is 16 amino acids long.

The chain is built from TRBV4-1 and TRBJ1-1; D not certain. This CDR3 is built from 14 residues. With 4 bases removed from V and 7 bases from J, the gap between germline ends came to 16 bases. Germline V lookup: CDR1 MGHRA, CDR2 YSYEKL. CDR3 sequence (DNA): TGCGCCAGCAGCCCCCTTGGGCAGGACGGTGAAGCTTTCTTT. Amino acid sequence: CASSPLGQDGEAFF.